Each of the 32 T cell receptor beta chains below was sequenced from the same sample in a study of T-cell memory formation after mild COVID-19. TCRdb called the 5' RACE reads again in MiXCR, with one record for every CDR3 protein. The table records fewer than 350,000 distinct CDR3 sequences, roughly 18% of them present only once. Sequenced input: PBMCs or a T cell subset sorted from them (not recorded which). These receptors all come from a man aged 18 to 30 who had mild COVID-19 (a few samples of this study predate the infection). Cell type and time point are not known.

A few counts support this clonotype. This sequence joins TRBV18 and TRBJ1-2; TRBD1 might be the D (5 bases). V was shortened by 5 bases and J by 3 bases, with 19 bases between the two germline ends. The CDR3 length is 16 residues. The germline V gene has CDR1 KGHSH and CDR2 LQKENI. CDR3: CASSGIIRDGDYGYTF. CDR3 nucleotides: TGTGCCAGCTCAGGGATTATTCGGGACGGCGACTATGGCTACACCTTC.

The chain is built from TRBV6-2 or TRBV6-3 and TRBJ2-7; weak D call: TRBD1 (5 bases). Germline V CDR1 and CDR2: MNHEY, SVGEGT. The CDR3 has 13 residues. V was trimmed by 6 bases and J by 2 bases, leaving 11 bases between them. The CDR3 reads CASSAGIPYEQYV. In DNA, the CDR3 is TGTGCCAGCAGCGCAGGGATCCCCTACGAGCAGTACGTC.

This clonotype was found a few times. The V call is TRBV5-1, the J call TRBJ2-7, with 9 bases that match TRBD1. There are 14 residues in the CDR3. Germline assignment: CDR1 SGHRS and CDR2 YFSETQ. The junction had 3 bases not matched to a gene; V was cut back by 1 base and J by 4 bases. CDR3 DNA sequence: TGCGCCAGCAGCTTGACAGGGGGCGGATACGAGCAGTACTTC. Translated, it gives CASSLTGGGYEQYF.

CDR3 loop: CASSVKGTYEGYTF. The CDR3 DNA reads as TGTGCCAGCAGCGTTAAGGGTACCTATGAAGGCTACACCTTC. V usage is TRBV9 and J usage is TRBJ1-2; D ambiguous. CDR3 length equals 14 residues. Per the germline V gene, CDR1 is SGDLS and CDR2 is YYNGEE. Trimming removed 2 bases at V and 8 bases at J, with 16 bases between.

V usage is TRBV7-2 and J usage is TRBJ2-5; tentative D call: TRBD2 (6 bases). CDR1 is SGHTA, CDR2 FQGNSA, per germline. V gave up 8 bases and J gave up 7 bases, with 17 bases separating them. The CDR3 sequence is 13 residues long. The CDR3 DNA follows: TGTGCCAGCTCCGAAGGAGGGTCTGGGACCCAGTACTTC. Protein: CASSEGGSGTQYF.

This clonotype came up a few times. The V and J genes are TRBV6-6 and TRBJ2-6, with 12 bases identical to TRBD1. The CDR3 runs to 17 residues. CDR1 and CDR2 (germline): MNHNY, SVGAGI (reference sequence). V was clipped by 5 bases and J by 1 base; unmatched bases: 3. The CDR3 loop is CASSGDRGPSGANVLTF. In DNA, the CDR3 is TGTGCCAGCAGTGGGGACAGGGGGCCATCTGGGGCCAACGTCCTGACTTTC.

The chain combines TRBV3-1 with TRBJ2-3; weak D call: TRBD2 (6 bases). The germline gives CDR1 LGHDT, CDR2 YNNKEL (reference sequence). V lost 4 bases to trimming and J lost 2 bases, with 10 bases between them. This CDR3 is built from 14 residues. The CDR3 loop reads CASSPRDFTDTQYF. The CDR3 DNA reads TGTGCCAGCAGCCCGCGGGATTTCACAGATACGCAGTATTTT.

The CDR3 region is CASSLEYDGYTF. CDR3 sequence (DNA): TGCGCCAGCAGCTTGGAATATGATGGCTACACCTTC. The gene calls are TRBV5-1 and TRBJ1-2, with unresolved D. This CDR3 has 12 residues. V lost 0 bases and J 6 bases, leaving 6 bases between the germline ends. Per the germline V gene, CDR1 is SGHRS and CDR2 is YFSETQ.

This clonotype was counted a few times. The chain combines TRBV12-3 or TRBV12-4 with TRBJ2-5, with 8 positions matching TRBD1. The CDR3 consists of 15 residues. The V gene end was trimmed by 5 bases and the J gene end by 5 bases; junction bases not matched to a gene: 10. The CDR3 here is CASSPGGLMGETQYF. For the CDR3, the DNA is TGTGCCAGCAGTCCAGGGGGCCTAATGGGGGAGACCCAGTACTTC.

This clonotype was detected a few times. J is TRBJ1-2 and V is TRBV7-9; 8 bases fit TRBD1. Germline-derived CDR1 and CDR2 are SEHNR and FQNEAQ (reference sequence). CDR3 length: 12 amino acids. The ends lost 6 bases at V and 6 bases at J; junction bases unmatched: 3. This chain's CDR3 is CASSPTGDGYTF. Here the CDR3 DNA reads TGTGCCAGCAGTCCGACAGGGGATGGCTACACCTTC. Full variable domain (missing parts from reference TRBV7-9 and TRBJ1-2): DTGVSQNPRHKITKRGQNVTFRCDPISEHNRLYWYRQTLGQGPEFLTYFQNEAQLEKSRLLSDRFSAERPKGSFSTLEIQRTEQGDSAMYLCASSPTGDGYTFGSGTRLTVV.

The chain combines TRBV20-1 with TRBJ2-3, with D hard to call. The CDR3 totals 11 residues. Trimming shortened V by 4 bases and J by 5 bases, and 7 bases separated the two germline ends. Germline lookup yields CDR1 DFQATT and CDR2 SNEGSKA (reference sequence). The CDR3 coding sequence is TGCAGTGCTACCGCTGGAGATACGCAGTATTTT. Its translation: CSATAGDTQYF.

This clonotype was seen only a few times. The chain has TRBV18 and TRBJ2-2; D gene uncertain. This CDR3 contains 15 residues. Trimming left V 3 bases short and J 7 bases short, with 15 bases between. CDR1 KGHSH and CDR2 LQKENI come from the germline V gene. CDR3 residues: CASSPMAHEIGELFF. In DNA, the CDR3 is TGTGCCAGCTCACCCATGGCACACGAGATCGGGGAGCTGTTTTTT. The full variable domain, completed using reference TRBV18 and TRBJ2-2, is NAGVMQNPRHLVRRRGQEARLRCSPMKGHSHVYWYRQLPEEGLKFMVYLQKENIIDESGMPKERFSAEFPKEGPSILRIQQVVRGDSAAYFCASSPMAHEIGELFFGEGSRLTVL.

The chain employs TRBV6-5 and TRBJ2-2, with 11 bases fitting TRBD2. V was pared by 0 bases and J by 6 bases, with 6 bases of the junction left unmatched. The CDR3 totals 17 residues. Looked up from germline, CDR1 is MNHEY and CDR2 is SVGAGI. The CDR3 reads CASSYSLAGGQAGELFF. The CDR3 bases are TGTGCCAGCAGTTACTCGTTAGCGGGGGGGCAGGCCGGGGAGCTGTTTTTT.

The chain recombines TRBV12-3 or TRBV12-4 with TRBJ2-7, with TRBD1 matching over 8 bases. J was trimmed by 6 bases and V by 5 bases; bases with no gene match: 12. There are 15 residues in the CDR3. The CDR3 sequence: CASSRQGTVSLEQYF. The CDR3 coding sequence is TGTGCCAGCAGTAGACAGGGGACTGTCTCTCTCGAGCAGTACTTC.

The V and J genes are TRBV10-3 and TRBJ2-3; 7 positions agree with TRBD2. This CDR3 spans 12 amino acids. The trim removed 6 bases at V and 4 bases at J, leaving 1 base unmatched. Looked up from germline, CDR1 is ENHRY and CDR2 is SYGVKD. The DNA of the CDR3 is TGTGCCATCAGCCGGGGGGCAGATACGCAGTATTTT. It yields the protein CAISRGADTQYF.

This clonotype was observed a few times. This chain links TRBV5-1 with TRBJ1-3; D is undetermined. The germline V and J ends were trimmed by 3 bases and 4 bases, with 14 bases remaining between them. CDR1 and CDR2 (germline): SGHRS, YFSETQ. The CDR3 spans 15 residues. CDR3 residues: CASSSGTGLGNTIYF. The CDR3 region has the DNA TGCGCCAGCAGCTCCGGCACGGGTCTGGGAAACACCATATATTTT.

This clonotype has a count of ten or more. V is TRBV10-3 and J is TRBJ1-5, with a weak D call TRBD1 (5 bases). The CDR3 extends over 17 amino acids. Germline assignment: CDR1 ENHRY and CDR2 SYGVKD. Deletions cut 0 bases from V and 5 bases from J, with 17 bases between. As DNA, the CDR3 is TGTGCCATCAGTGAGTCCGAGGGGTCCCACTTCTATCAGCCCCAGCATTTT. It is translated as CAISESEGSHFYQPQHF.

The sample holds a few counts of this clonotype. The chain links TRBV12-3 or TRBV12-4 to TRBJ1-5, with a weak D call TRBD1 (5 bases). The CDR3 covers 16 residues. Trimming took 5 bases from V and 2 from J, leaving 16 bases between them. The DNA of the CDR3 is TGTGCCAGCAGTCCCCCTGGGGGGATGGGCAATCAGCCCCAGCATTTT. Translating it yields CASSPPGGMGNQPQHF.

This chain uses TRBV12-3 or TRBV12-4 with TRBJ2-3; 9 bases match TRBD1. The CDR3 has 15 amino acids. V gave up 5 bases and J gave up 4 bases; unmatched junction bases: 7. The CDR3 sequence: CASSGQGFGADTQYF. CDR3 coding DNA: TGTGCCAGCAGTGGACAGGGGTTTGGCGCAGATACGCAGTATTTT.

This clonotype has only a few counts. V gene TRBV3-1 combines with J gene TRBJ1-1; tentative D call: TRBD1 (6 bases). The CDR3 totals 12 residues. CDR1 is LGHDT, CDR2 YNNKEL, per germline (reference sequence). Trimming cost V 1 base and J 10 bases, with 10 bases left between them. CDR3 sequence reads: CASSQGGRGAFF. CDR3 coding DNA: TGTGCCAGCAGCCAAGGGGGGCGCGGAGCTTTCTTT.

This clonotype was seen many times. The J gene is TRBJ2-3, the V gene TRBV7-9; a weak D match, TRBD2 (6 bases). The CDR3 is 15 residues long. Trimming cost V 4 bases and J 0 bases, with 11 bases left between them. Germline values: CDR1 SEHNR, CDR2 FQNEAQ (reference sequence). CDR3 in DNA: TGTGCCAGCAGCTCATTAGCGGAGAGCACAGATACGCAGTATTTT. It is translated as CASSSLAESTDTQYF.

This clonotype came up many times. This sequence joins TRBV10-3 and TRBJ2-1; D is perhaps TRBD1 (6 bases). The CDR3 is 12 residues long. Germline assignment: CDR1 ENHRY and CDR2 SYGVKD. V lost 4 bases and J lost 9, with 10 bases in between. Written as DNA, the CDR3 is TGTGCCATCAGTGGGGACATCTTTGAGCAGTTCTTC. Amino acid sequence: CAISGDIFEQFF.

The V gene is TRBV4-2, the J gene TRBJ2-1; D call uncertain. CDR1 is LGHNA and CDR2 is YNFKEQ in the germline V gene. Trimming pared 3 bases from V and 9 bases from J, leaving 15 bases between. The CDR3 has 14 residues. The DNA of the CDR3 is TGTGCCAGCAGCCAGCGGACCTTCCCTTTTGAGCAGTTCTTC. Its translation: CASSQRTFPFEQFF.

In its sample, this clonotype was seen many times. The chain couples TRBV12-3 or TRBV12-4 to TRBJ1-1, with D perhaps matching TRBD1 (6 bases). The CDR3 is made up of 13 amino acids. V was clipped by 6 bases and J by 2 bases, with 10 bases between them. CDR3 in DNA: TGTGCCAGCAGCCGGACAGTTAACACTGAAGCTTTCTTT. Translated: CASSRTVNTEAFF.

In its sample, this clonotype was seen many times. This chain links TRBV6-4 with TRBJ2-3; TRBD2 agrees at 8 bases. The CDR3 consists of 15 residues. The germline CDR1 and CDR2 sequences are MRHNA and SNTAGT. The V gene end was trimmed by 6 bases and the J gene end by 5 bases; junction bases not matched to a gene: 10. The CDR3 protein is CASSAGRGAVDTQYF. The CDR3, as DNA: TGTGCCAGCAGCGCGGGGCGGGGGGCCGTAGATACGCAGTATTTT.

The chain couples TRBV5-1 to TRBJ1-1, with TRBD1 as a possible D gene (6 bases). The CDR3 has 14 amino acids. Germline-derived CDR1 and CDR2 are SGHRS and YFSETQ. Trimming took off 4 bases at V and 7 bases at J, with 17 bases between the two ends. The CDR3 nucleotides are TGCGCCAGCAGCCCTGGGACATACAAGGGTGAAGCTTTCTTT. As protein: CASSPGTYKGEAFF.

The chain employs TRBV12-3 or TRBV12-4 and TRBJ2-1; D is unclear. CDR3 length: 12 amino acids. Between the trimmed V and J ends, which lost 3 bases and 10 bases, there was a span of 10 bases. DNA for the CDR3: TGTGCCAGCAGTTTCCCGGTGCAGGAGCAGTTCTTC. Residues: CASSFPVQEQFF.

In this sample, this clonotype turned up a few times. CDR3 sequence: CSARDLADGGYTF. CDR3 bases: TGCAGTGCTAGAGATCTCGCGGATGGCGGCTACACCTTC. The chain links TRBV20-1 to TRBJ1-2, with D unresolved. Germline V gene lookup returns CDR1 DFQATT and CDR2 SNEGSKA (reference sequence). V was pared by 0 bases and J by 8 bases, with 13 bases between. This CDR3 has 13 amino acids.

This clonotype occurred a few times. The chain has TRBV20-1 and TRBJ2-7, with D perhaps matching TRBD1 (6 bases). Germline CDR1 and CDR2: DFQATT and SNEGSKA (reference sequence). CDR3 length equals 14 residues. Trimming took 4 bases from V and 4 from J, leaving 17 bases between them. CDR3: CSAKQGWAPYEQYF. The DNA of the CDR3 is TGCAGTGCTAAACAGGGTTGGGCGCCATACGAGCAGTACTTC.

This rearrangement joins TRBV10-3 to TRBJ2-3; the D gene is possibly TRBD2 (6 bases). CDR1 and CDR2 (germline): ENHRY, SYGVKD. This CDR3 is built from 15 residues. The V end was cut by 5 bases, the J end by 0 bases, with 12 bases between. The CDR3 sequence: CAISSREESTDTQYF. Here the CDR3 DNA reads TGTGCCATCAGTAGCAGGGAGGAAAGCACAGATACGCAGTATTTT.

Only a few counts were recorded for this clonotype. The rearrangement joins TRBV7-2 to TRBJ2-1; unclear D gene. The CDR3 extends over 16 amino acids. Deletions cut 4 bases from V and 0 bases from J, with 13 bases between. CDR1 and CDR2 (germline): SGHTA, FQGNSA. The CDR3: CASSSTAASSYNEQFF. CDR3 DNA: TGTGCCAGCAGCTCAACGGCGGCGAGCTCCTACAATGAGCAGTTCTTC.

The chain joins TRBV6-2 or TRBV6-3 to TRBJ2-6, with unresolved D. The CDR3 runs 16 residues. The germline CDR1 and CDR2 sequences are MNHEY and SVGEGT. V lost 0 bases, J lost 0 bases, and 6 bases lay in between. CDR3 in amino acids: CASSYSTNSGANVLTF. The CDR3 DNA is TGTGCCAGCAGTTACTCGACGAACTCTGGGGCCAACGTCCTGACTTTC.